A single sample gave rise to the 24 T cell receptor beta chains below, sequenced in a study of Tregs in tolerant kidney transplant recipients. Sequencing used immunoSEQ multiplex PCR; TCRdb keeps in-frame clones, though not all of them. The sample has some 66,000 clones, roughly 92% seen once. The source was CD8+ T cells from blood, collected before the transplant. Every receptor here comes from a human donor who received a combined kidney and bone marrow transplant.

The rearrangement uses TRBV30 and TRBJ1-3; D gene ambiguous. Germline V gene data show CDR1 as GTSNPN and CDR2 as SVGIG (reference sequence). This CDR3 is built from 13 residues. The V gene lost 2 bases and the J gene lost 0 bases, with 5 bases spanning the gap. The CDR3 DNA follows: TGTGCCTGGAGTTATTACTCTGGAAACACCATATATTTT. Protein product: CAWSYYSGNTIYF.

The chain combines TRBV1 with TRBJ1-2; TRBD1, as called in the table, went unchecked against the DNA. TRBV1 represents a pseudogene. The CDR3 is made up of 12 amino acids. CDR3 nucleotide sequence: TGCACCAGCAGCAACAGGGTCTATGGCTACACCTTC. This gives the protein CTSSNRVYGYTF.

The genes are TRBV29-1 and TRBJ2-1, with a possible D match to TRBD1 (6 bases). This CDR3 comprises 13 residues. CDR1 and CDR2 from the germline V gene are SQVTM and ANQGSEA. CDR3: CSQTGPGHNEQFF. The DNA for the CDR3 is TGCAGTCAAACAGGGCCGGGACACAATGAGCAGTTCTTC.

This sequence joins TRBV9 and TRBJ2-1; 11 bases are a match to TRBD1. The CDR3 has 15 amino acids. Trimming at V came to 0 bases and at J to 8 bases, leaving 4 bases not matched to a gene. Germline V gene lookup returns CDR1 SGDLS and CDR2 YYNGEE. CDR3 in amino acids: CASSVAGQGAYEQFF. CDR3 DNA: TGTGCCAGCAGCGTAGCTGGACAGGGGGCCTATGAGCAGTTCTTC.

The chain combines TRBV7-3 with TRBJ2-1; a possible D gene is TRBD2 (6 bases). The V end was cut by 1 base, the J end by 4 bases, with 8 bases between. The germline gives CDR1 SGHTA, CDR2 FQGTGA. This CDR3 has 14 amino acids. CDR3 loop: CASSLSGNYNEQFF. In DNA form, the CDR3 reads TGTGCCAGCAGCTTAAGCGGGAATTACAATGAGCAGTTCTTC.

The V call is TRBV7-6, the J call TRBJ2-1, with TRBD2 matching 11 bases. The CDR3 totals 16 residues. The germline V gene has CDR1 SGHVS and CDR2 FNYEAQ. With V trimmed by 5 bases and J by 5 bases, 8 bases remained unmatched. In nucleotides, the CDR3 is TGTGCCAGCAGCCTACCTCTAGCGGGAGGTCACAATGAGCAGTTCTTC. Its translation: CASSLPLAGGHNEQFF.

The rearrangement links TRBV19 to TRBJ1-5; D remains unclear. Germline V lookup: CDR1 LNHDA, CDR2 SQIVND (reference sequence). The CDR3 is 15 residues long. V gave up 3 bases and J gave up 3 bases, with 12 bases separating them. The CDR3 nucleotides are TGTGCCAGTAGTATTGCTAGCCTGTTCAATCAGCCCCAGCATTTT. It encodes CASSIASLFNQPQHF.

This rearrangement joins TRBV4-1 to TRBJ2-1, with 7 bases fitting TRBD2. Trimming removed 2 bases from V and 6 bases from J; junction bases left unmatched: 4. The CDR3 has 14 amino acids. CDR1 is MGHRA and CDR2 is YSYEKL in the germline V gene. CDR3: CASSQMGLFNEQFF. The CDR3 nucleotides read TGCGCCAGCAGCCAAATGGGACTATTCAATGAGCAGTTCTTC.

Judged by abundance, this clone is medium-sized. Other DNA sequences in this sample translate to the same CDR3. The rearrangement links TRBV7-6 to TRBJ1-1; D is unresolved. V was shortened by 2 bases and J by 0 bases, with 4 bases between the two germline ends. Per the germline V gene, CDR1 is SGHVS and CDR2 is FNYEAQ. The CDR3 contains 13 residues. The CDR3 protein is CASSLSVNTEAFF. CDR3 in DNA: TGTGCCAGCAGCTTATCCGTGAACACTGAAGCTTTCTTT.

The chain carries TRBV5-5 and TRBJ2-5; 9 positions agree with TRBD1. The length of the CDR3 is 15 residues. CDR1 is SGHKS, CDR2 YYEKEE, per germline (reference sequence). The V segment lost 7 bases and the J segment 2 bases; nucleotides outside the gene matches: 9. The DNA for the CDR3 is TGTGCCAGCCTCCCCGGACAGGGGACACAAGAGACCCAGTACTTC. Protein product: CASLPGQGTQETQYF. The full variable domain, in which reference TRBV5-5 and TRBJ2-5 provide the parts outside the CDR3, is DAGVTQSPTHLIKTRGQQVTLRCSPISGHKSVSWYQQVLGQGPQFIFQYYEKEERGRGNFPDRFSARQFPNYSSELNVNALLLGDSALYLCASLPGQGTQETQYFGPGTRLLVL.

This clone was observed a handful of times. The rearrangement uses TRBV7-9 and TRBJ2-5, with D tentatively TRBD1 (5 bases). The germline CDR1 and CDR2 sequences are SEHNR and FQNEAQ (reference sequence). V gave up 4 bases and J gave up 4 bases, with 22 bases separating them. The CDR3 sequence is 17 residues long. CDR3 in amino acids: CASSSKPLTVDRETQYF. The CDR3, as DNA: TGTGCCAGCAGCTCAAAACCACTAACAGTAGACAGAGAGACCCAGTACTTC.

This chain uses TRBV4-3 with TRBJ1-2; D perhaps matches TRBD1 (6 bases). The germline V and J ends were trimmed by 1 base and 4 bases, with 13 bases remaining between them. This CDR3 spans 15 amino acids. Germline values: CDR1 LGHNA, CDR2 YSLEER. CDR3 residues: CASSQGRGGFYGYTF. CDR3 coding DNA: TGCGCCAGCAGCCAAGGTAGAGGGGGATTCTATGGCTACACCTTC.

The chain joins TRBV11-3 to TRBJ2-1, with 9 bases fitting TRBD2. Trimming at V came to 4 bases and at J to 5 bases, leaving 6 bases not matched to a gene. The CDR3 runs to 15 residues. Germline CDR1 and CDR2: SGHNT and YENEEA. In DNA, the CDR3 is TGTGCCAGCAGCTGGGCGGGAGGGTACAACAATGAGCAGTTCTTC. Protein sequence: CASSWAGGYNNEQFF.

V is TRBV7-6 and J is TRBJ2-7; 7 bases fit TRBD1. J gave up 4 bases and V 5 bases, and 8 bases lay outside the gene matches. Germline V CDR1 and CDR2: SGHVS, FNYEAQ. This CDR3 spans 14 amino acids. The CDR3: CASSPDRAYYEQYF. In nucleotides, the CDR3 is TGTGCCAGCAGCCCCGACAGGGCTTATTACGAGCAGTACTTC.

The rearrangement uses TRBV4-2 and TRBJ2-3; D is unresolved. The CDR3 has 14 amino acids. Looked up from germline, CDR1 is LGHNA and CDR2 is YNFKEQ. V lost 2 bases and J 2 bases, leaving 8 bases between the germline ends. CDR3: CASSQYAFTDTQYF. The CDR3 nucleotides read TGTGCCAGCAGCCAATATGCGTTCACAGATACGCAGTATTTT.

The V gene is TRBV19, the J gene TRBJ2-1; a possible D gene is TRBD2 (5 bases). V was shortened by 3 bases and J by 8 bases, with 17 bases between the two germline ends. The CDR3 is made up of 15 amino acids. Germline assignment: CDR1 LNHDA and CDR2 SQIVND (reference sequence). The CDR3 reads CASSIRGVASDEQFF. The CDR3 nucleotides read TGTGCCAGTAGTATCCGGGGAGTGGCCAGCGATGAGCAGTTCTTC.

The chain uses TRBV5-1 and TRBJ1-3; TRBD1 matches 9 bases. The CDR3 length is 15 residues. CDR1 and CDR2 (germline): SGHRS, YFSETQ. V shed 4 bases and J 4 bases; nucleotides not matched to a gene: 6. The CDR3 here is CASSRGQGQGNTIYF. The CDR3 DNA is TGCGCCAGCAGCCGAGGACAGGGGCAGGGAAACACCATATATTTT.

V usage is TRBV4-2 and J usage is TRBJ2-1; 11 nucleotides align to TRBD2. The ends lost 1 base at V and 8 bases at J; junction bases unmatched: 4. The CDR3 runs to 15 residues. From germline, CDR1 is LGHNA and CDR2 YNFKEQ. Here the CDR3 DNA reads TGTGCCAGCAGCCAAGCTCTAGCGGGGGGTTATGAGCAGTTCTTC. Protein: CASSQALAGGYEQFF.

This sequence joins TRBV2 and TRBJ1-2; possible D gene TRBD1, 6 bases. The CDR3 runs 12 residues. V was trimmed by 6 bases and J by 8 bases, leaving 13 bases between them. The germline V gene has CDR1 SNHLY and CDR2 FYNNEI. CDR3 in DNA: TGTGCCAGCAGGGACAGTGAAGTGGGCTACACCTTC. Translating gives CASRDSEVGYTF.

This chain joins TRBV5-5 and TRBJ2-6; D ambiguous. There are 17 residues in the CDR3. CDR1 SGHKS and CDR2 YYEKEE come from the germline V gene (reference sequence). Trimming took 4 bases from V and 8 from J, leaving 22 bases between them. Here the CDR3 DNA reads TGTGCCAGCAGCCCCCGGGTAGAATTCCTTTGGACCAACGTCCTGACTTTC. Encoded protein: CASSPRVEFLWTNVLTF.

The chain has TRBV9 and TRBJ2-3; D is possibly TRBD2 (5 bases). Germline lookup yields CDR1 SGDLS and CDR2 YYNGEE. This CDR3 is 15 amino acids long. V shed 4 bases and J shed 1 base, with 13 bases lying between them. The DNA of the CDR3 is TGTGCCAGCAGCCCCCTAATTAGCGGCACAGATACGCAGTATTTT. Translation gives CASSPLISGTDTQYF.

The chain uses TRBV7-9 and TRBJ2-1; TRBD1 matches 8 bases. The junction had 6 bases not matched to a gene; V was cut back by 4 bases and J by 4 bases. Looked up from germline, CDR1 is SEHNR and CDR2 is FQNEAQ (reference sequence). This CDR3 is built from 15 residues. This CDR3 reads CASSSRQGSYNEQFF. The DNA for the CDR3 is TGTGCCAGCAGCTCAAGACAGGGGAGTTACAATGAGCAGTTCTTC.

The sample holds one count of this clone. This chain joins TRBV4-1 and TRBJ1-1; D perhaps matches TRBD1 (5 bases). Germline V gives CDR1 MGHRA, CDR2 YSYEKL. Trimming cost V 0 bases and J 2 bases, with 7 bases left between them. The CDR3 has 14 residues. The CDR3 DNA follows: TGCGCCAGCAGCCAAGAAGGACAAAACACTGAAGCTTTCTTT. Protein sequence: CASSQEGQNTEAFF.

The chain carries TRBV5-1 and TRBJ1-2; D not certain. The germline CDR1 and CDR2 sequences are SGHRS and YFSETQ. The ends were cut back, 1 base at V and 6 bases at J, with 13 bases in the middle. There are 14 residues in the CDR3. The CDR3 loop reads CASSLLSGRNGYTF. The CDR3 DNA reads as TGCGCCAGCAGCTTGTTGTCGGGGAGAAATGGCTACACCTTC.